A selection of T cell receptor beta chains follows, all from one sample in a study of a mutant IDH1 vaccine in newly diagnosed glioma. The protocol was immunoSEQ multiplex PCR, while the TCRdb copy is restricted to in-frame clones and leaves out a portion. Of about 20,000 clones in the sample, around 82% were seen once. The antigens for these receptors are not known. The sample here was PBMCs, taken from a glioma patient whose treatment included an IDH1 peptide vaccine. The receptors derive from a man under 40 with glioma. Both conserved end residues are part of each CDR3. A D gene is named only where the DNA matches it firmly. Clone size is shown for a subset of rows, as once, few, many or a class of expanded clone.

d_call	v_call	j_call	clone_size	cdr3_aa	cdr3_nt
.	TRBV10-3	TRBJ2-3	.	CAISEVVGANADTQYF	TGTGCCATCAGTGAAGTAGTAGGGGCGAACGCAGATACGCAGTATTTT
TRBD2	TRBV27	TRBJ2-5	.	CASSLSRRGVQETQYF	TGTGCCAGCAGTTTATCCAGGCGGGGGGTCCAAGAGACCCAGTACTTC
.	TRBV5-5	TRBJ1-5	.	CASSLNSNQPQHF	TGTGCCAGCAGCTTGAACAGCAATCAGCCCCAGCATTTT
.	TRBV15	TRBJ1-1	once	CATSRVRLNTEAFF	TGTGCCACCAGCAGAGTCCGATTGAACACTGAAGCTTTCTTT
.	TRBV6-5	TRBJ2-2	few	CASSYFLAVGTGELFF	TGTGCCAGCAGTTACTTCCTGGCCGTGGGAACCGGGGAGCTGTTTTTT
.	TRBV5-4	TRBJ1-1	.	CASSQGGPTVKTEAFF	TGTGCCAGCAGTCAAGGGGGGCCCACTGTGAAAACTGAAGCTTTCTTT
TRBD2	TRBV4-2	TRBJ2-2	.	CASSQEGLAGSGELFF	TGTGCCAGCAGCCAAGAGGGACTAGCGGGTTCCGGGGAGCTGTTTTTT
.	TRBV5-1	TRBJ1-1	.	CASSLVGQNMNTEAFF	TGCGCCAGCAGCTTGGTTGGACAGAATATGAACACTGAAGCTTTCTTT
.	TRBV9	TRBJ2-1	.	CASSVTGTHNEQFF	TGTGCCAGCAGCGTGACCGGGACTCACAATGAGCAGTTCTTC
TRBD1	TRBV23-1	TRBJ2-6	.	CASSHLGPGTGSSGANVLTF	TGCGCCAGCAGTCACTTGGGCCCCGGGACAGGGAGTTCTGGGGCCAACGTCCTGACTTTC
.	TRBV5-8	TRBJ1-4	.	CASSLGGRLNEKLFF	TGTGCCAGCAGCTTGGGGGGACGGCTCAATGAAAAACTGTTTTTT
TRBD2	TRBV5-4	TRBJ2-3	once	CASSRTGGPLDTQYF	TGTGCCAGCAGCCGGACGGGAGGGCCTCTAGATACGCAGTATTTT
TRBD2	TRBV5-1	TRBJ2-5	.	CASSLGTSGSGETQYF	TGCGCCAGCAGCTTAGGTACTAGCGGGAGTGGAGAGACCCAGTACTTC
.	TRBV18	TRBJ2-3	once	CASSPGLGSTDTQYF	TGTGCCAGCTCACCGGGACTTGGAAGCACAGATACGCAGTATTTT
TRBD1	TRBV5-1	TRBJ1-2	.	CASSRQGADYGYTF	TGCGCCAGCAGCAGGCAGGGGGCTGACTATGGCTACACCTTC
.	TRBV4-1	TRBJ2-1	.	CASSLVGDEQFF	TGCGCCAGCAGCCTTGTGGGCGATGAGCAGTTCTTC
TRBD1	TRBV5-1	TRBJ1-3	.	CASSSGQGKLGNTIYF	TGCGCCAGCAGCTCCGGACAGGGTAAACTCGGAAACACCATATATTTT
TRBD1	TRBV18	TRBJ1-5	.	CASSRDRAFGEPQHF	TGTGCCAGCTCAAGGGACAGGGCATTTGGGGAGCCCCAGCATTTT
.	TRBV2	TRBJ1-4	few	CASSWEMGKLFF	TGTGCCAGCAGTTGGGAGATGGGGAAACTGTTTTTT
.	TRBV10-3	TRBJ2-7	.	CAISESDWDEQYF	TGTGCCATCAGTGAGTCGGACTGGGACGAGCAGTACTTC
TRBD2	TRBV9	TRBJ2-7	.	CASSPGLAGGSYEQYF	TGTGCCAGCAGCCCGGGACTAGCGGGTGGGTCCTACGAGCAGTACTTC
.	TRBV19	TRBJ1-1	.	CASSIRFGRAGGEAFF	TGTGCCAGTAGTATAAGGTTCGGCAGGGCCGGGGGTGAAGCTTTCTTT
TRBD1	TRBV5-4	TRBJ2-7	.	CASSRDREADEQYF	TGTGCCAGCAGCAGGGACAGGGAGGCCGACGAGCAGTACTTC
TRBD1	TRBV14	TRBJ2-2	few	CASSGRDRVAGELFF	TGTGCCAGCAGCGGCCGGGACAGGGTCGCCGGGGAGCTGTTTTTT
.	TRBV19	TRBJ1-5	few	CASSIGYPTQPQHF	TGTGCCAGTAGTATAGGGTACCCTACGCAGCCCCAGCATTTT
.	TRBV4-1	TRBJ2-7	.	CASSQRDGDYEQYF	TGCGCCAGCAGCCAGAGGGACGGAGACTACGAGCAGTACTTC
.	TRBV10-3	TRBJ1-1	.	CAIRPAGGAGSTEAFF	TGTGCCATCAGGCCGGCGGGAGGAGCGGGGAGCACTGAAGCTTTCTTT
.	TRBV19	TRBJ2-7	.	CASSIGDRQYF	TGTGCCAGTAGTATTGGGGATCGACAGTACTTC
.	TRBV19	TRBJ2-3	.	CASSKRPGLGGTDTQYF	TGTGCCAGTAGTAAACGCCCGGGACTGGGAGGCACAGATACGCAGTATTTT
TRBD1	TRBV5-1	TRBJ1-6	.	CASSFGQATDNSPLHF	TGCGCCAGCAGCTTCGGACAGGCGACGGATAATTCACCCCTCCACTTT
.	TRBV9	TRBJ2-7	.	CASSAGPAGEQYF	TGTGCCAGCAGCGCCGGACCGGCAGGAGAGCAGTACTTC
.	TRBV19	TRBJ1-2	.	CASSTGDAANYGYTF	TGTGCCAGTAGTACCGGGGACGCCGCTAACTATGGCTACACCTTC
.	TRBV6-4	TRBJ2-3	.	CASSEQGGADTQYF	TGTGCCAGCAGTGAACAGGGCGGCGCAGATACGCAGTATTTT
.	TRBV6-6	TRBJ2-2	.	CASSYSAHTGELFF	TGTGCCAGCAGTTACTCTGCCCACACCGGGGAGCTGTTTTTT
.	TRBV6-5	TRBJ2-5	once	CASSYNGPQETQYF	TGTGCCAGCAGTTACAACGGTCCTCAAGAGACCCAGTACTTC
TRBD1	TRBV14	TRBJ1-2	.	CASSQVGSRDSSSF	TGTGCCAGCAGCCAAGTCGGATCGAGGGACAGCTCCTCATTC
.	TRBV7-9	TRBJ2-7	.	CASSLQGYYEQYF	TGTGCCAGCAGCTTGCAGGGCTACTACGAGCAGTACTTC
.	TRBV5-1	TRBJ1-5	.	CASSQDTGIMPQHF	TGCGCCAGCAGTCAAGACACGGGAATCATGCCCCAGCATTTT
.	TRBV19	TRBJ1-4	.	CASRGEPRVEKLFF	TGTGCCAGTAGGGGGGAGCCGCGGGTGGAAAAACTGTTTTTT
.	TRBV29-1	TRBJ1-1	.	CSAFMTENTEAFF	TGCAGCGCCTTCATGACAGAGAACACTGAAGCTTTCTTT
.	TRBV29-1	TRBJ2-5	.	CSVRDARETQYF	TGCAGCGTGCGGGACGCTAGGGAGACCCAGTACTTC
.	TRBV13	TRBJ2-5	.	CASSLEETQYF	TGTGCCAGCAGCTTAGAAGAGACCCAGTACTTC
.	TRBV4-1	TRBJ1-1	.	CASSQEVARRDTEAFF	TGCGCCAGCAGCCAAGAAGTGGCCAGGAGAGACACTGAAGCTTTCTTT
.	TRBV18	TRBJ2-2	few	CASSPVGGLSTGELFF	TGTGCCAGCTCACCAGTCGGGGGACTTAGCACCGGGGAGCTGTTTTTT
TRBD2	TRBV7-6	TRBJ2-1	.	CASSFGLAAYNEQFF	TGTGCCAGCAGCTTCGGACTAGCGGCCTACAATGAGCAGTTCTTC